The subject of this entry is one T cell receptor beta chain. The data derive from a study of T-cell memory formation after mild COVID-19. TCRdb used MiXCR to reprocess the 5' RACE reads, holding one entry per CDR3 protein. The table records 180,000 or so distinct CDR3 sequences, about 9.9% of them present only once. Trimming took 5 bases from V and 5 from J; bases not matched to a gene: 6. Germline values: CDR1 SGHTA, CDR2 FQGNSA. This CDR3 has 14 residues. Sample: PBMCs or a T cell subset sorted from them (not recorded which). The chain recombines TRBV7-2 with TRBJ2-3; 8 nucleotides match TRBD1. The source is a young man who had mild COVID-19 (a few samples of this study predate the infection). Cell type and time point are not known. The CDR3 loop is CASSPGGPRDTQYF. CDR3 DNA sequence: TGTGCCAGCAGCCCAGGGGGCCCTCGAGATACGCAGTATTTT.